A single sample gave rise to the 10 T cell receptor beta chains below, sequenced in a study of lymphopenia after photon versus proton radiotherapy. Using immunoSEQ multiplex PCR, the repertoire was profiled, and TCRdb retains in-frame clones only, with some absent. The sample lists 25,000 to 30,000 clones, about 81% occurring once. The sequenced sample was peripheral blood, obtained from a patient treated with photon-based radiotherapy. The receptors shown here come from a man aged 50 to 59 with gastric cancer.

As DNA, the CDR3 is TGTGCCAGCAGTTACTCGGCAGGGAATACCGGGGAGCTGTTTTTT. Its translation is CASSYSAGNTGELFF. The chain combines TRBV6-6 with TRBJ2-2; maybe TRBD1 (5 bases). CDR3 length: 15 amino acids. Trimming took 0 bases from V and 5 from J, leaving 10 bases between them. The germline CDR1 and CDR2 sequences are MNHNY and SVGAGI (reference sequence).

V usage is TRBV18 and J usage is TRBJ1-2; possibly TRBD1 for D (5 bases). Germline CDR1 KGHSH, CDR2 LQKENI. CDR3 size: 16 residues. V was clipped by 5 bases and J by 1 base, with 17 bases between them. CDR3 sequence reads: CASSEGSEMNNYGYTF. As DNA, the CDR3 is TGTGCCAGCTCAGAGGGGTCAGAAATGAATAACTATGGCTACACCTTC.

The genes are TRBV27 and TRBJ1-5; D is unresolved. Trimming removed 3 bases at V and 0 bases at J, with 9 bases between. Germline CDR1 and CDR2: MNHEY and SMNVEV (reference sequence). The CDR3 runs to 15 residues. This chain's CDR3 is CASSFSGLSNQPQHF. The CDR3 DNA follows: TGTGCCAGCAGTTTCTCTGGACTTAGCAATCAGCCCCAGCATTTT.

V gene TRBV5-1 combines with J gene TRBJ1-4; D gene unclear. The CDR3 is 13 amino acids. Trimming removed 2 bases from V and 4 bases from J, with 6 bases in between. The germline V gene has CDR1 SGHRS and CDR2 YFSETQ. CDR3 sequence (DNA): TGCGCCAGCAGCTTCAGGAATAATGAAAAACTGTTTTTT. This gives the protein CASSFRNNEKLFF.

The sample holds one count of this clone. The V and J genes are TRBV4-1 and TRBJ1-2; 7 nucleotides line up with TRBD1. Germline CDR1 is MGHRA and CDR2 is YSYEKL. The CDR3 sequence is 13 residues long. V gave up 4 bases and J gave up 3 bases; unmatched junction bases: 2. The CDR3 DNA reads TGCGCCAGCAGCCGCACAGGGGACTATGGCTACACCTTC. Protein sequence: CASSRTGDYGYTF.

The chain joins TRBV11-3 to TRBJ2-5, with 11 positions matching TRBD1. Unmatched junction bases numbered 7, after V lost 5 bases and J lost 5 bases. Germline lookup yields CDR1 SGHNT and CDR2 YENEEA. The CDR3 contains 15 residues. CDR3: CASSPGQGAGETQYF. CDR3 sequence (DNA): TGTGCCAGCAGCCCAGGACAGGGGGCGGGGGAGACCCAGTACTTC.

This clone was seen only a few times. The chain uses TRBV4-1 and TRBJ1-1, with D perhaps TRBD1 (6 bases). This CDR3 has 13 amino acids. CDR1 and CDR2 from the germline V gene are MGHRA and YSYEKL. V gave up 6 bases and J gave up 1 base, with 9 bases separating them. The CDR3 loop is CASRGGQNTEAFF. The CDR3 region has the DNA TGCGCCAGCAGGGGGGGACAGAACACTGAAGCTTTCTTT.

In this sample, this clone turned up once. This specimen includes other DNA sequences encoding the same CDR3. The J gene is TRBJ1-1, the V gene TRBV6-5; D gene unclear. The CDR3 has 12 amino acids. Per germline, CDR1 MNHEY and CDR2 SVGAGI. With 5 bases removed from V and 1 base from J, the gap between germline ends came to 5 bases. The CDR3 nucleotides read TGTGCCAGCAGTCGCCAGAACACTGAAGCTTTCTTT. This codes for CASSRQNTEAFF.

The chain links TRBV6-6 to TRBJ1-2; TRBD1 might be the D (5 bases). CDR1 and CDR2 (germline): MNHNY, SVGAGI (reference sequence). The CDR3 runs 14 residues. Between the trimmed V and J ends, which lost 5 bases and 3 bases, there was a span of 13 bases. The CDR3 is CASSPNWGDYGYTF. CDR3 in DNA: TGTGCCAGCAGTCCCAATTGGGGGGACTATGGCTACACCTTC.

The chain's CDR3 is CASSFGDTQYF. The CDR3 DNA follows: TGTGCCAGCAGCTTCGGCGATACGCAGTATTTT. This chain uses TRBV7-6 with TRBJ2-3, with D uncertain. CDR1 is SGHVS, CDR2 FNYEAQ, per germline. Trimming shortened V by 3 bases and J by 6 bases, and 4 bases separated the two germline ends. The CDR3 runs 11 residues. The variable domain in full, completed from reference TRBV7-6 and TRBJ2-3, reads GAGVSQSPRYKVTKRGQDVALRCDPISGHVSLYWYRQALGQGPEFLTYFNYEAQQDKSGLPNDRFSAERPEGSISTLTIQRTEQRDSAMYRCASSFGDTQYFGPGTRLTVL.